Following are 29 T cell receptor beta chains from one sample sequenced in a study of blood T cell repertoires in COVID-19. The assay was immunoSEQ multiplex PCR, and TCRdb's table has in-frame clones only and misses some. The repertoire includes approximately 220,000 clones, more than 75% of them detected once, and 3.5% to 5% sits in the top ten. Sequences were obtained from peripheral blood. The receptors here all came from a man aged 50 to 60 with acute or convalescent COVID-19.

V and J are TRBV6-2 or TRBV6-3 and TRBJ1-1, with D hard to call. CDR1 and CDR2 (germline): MNHEY, SVGEGT. V dropped 5 bases and J dropped 5 bases, with 9 bases sitting between them. The CDR3 consists of 12 residues. The CDR3 here is CASSTGGTEAFF. The CDR3 bases are TGTGCCAGCAGTACGGGAGGGACTGAAGCTTTCTTT.

This clone was counted once. The chain links TRBV19 to TRBJ1-2, with D perhaps TRBD1 (6 bases). V was cut by 3 bases and J by 2 bases, with 13 bases left in between. Germline CDR1 LNHDA, CDR2 SQIVND (reference sequence). The CDR3 loop spans 15 amino acids. The CDR3 nucleotides are TGTGCCAGTAGTATTGGACAGCGGAAGAACTATGGCTACACCTTC. Amino acids: CASSIGQRKNYGYTF.

The chain is built from TRBV19 and TRBJ1-2, with D possibly being TRBD1 (6 bases). The length of the CDR3 is 16 residues. V was clipped by 8 bases and J by 0 bases, with 19 bases between them. Germline loops: CDR1 LNHDA, CDR2 SQIVND (reference sequence). The CDR3 bases are TGTGCCAGTCTAAGCTGGGACACCAGAGCTAACTATGGCTACACCTTC. This encodes CASLSWDTRANYGYTF. Using reference TRBV19 and TRBJ1-2 for the parts outside the CDR3, the full variable domain is DGGITQSPKYLFRKEGQNVTLSCEQNLNHDAMYWYRQDPGQGLRLIYYSQIVNDFQKGDIAEGYSVSREKKESFPLTVTSAQKNPTAFYLCASLSWDTRANYGYTFGSGTRLTVV.

V and J are TRBV4-1 and TRBJ1-2; D uncertain. CDR3 length equals 13 residues. V lost 4 bases and J lost 5, with 11 bases in between. The germline gives CDR1 MGHRA, CDR2 YSYEKL. This chain's CDR3 is CASSPQEAYGYTF. CDR3 coding DNA: TGCGCCAGCAGCCCTCAGGAAGCTTATGGCTACACCTTC.

With respect to this clone: Other nucleotide sequences in the sample specify the same CDR3. The chain links TRBV5-1 to TRBJ2-3, with 9 bases fitting TRBD2. J gave up 3 bases and V 4 bases, and 12 bases lay outside the gene matches. This CDR3 is 17 amino acids long. CDR1 is SGHRS and CDR2 is YFSETQ in the germline V gene. CDR3 amino acids: CASSPGRSSGGTDTQYF. The CDR3 DNA sequence: TGCGCCAGCAGCCCCGGGAGGAGTAGCGGGGGTACAGATACGCAGTATTTT.

This chain joins TRBV2 and TRBJ2-1; 9 bases align to TRBD1. This CDR3 spans 16 amino acids. J gave up 2 bases and V 1 base, and 3 bases lay outside the gene matches. CDR1 and CDR2 (germline): SNHLY, FYNNEI. The CDR3: CASSEGGDRAYNEQFF. The CDR3 bases are TGTGCCAGCAGTGAAGGTGGGGACAGGGCCTACAATGAGCAGTTCTTC.

The V gene is TRBV9, the J gene TRBJ2-4, with a weak D call TRBD2 (5 bases). The CDR3 is 14 residues long. V lost 0 bases and J 9 bases, leaving 13 bases between the germline ends. Germline CDR1 is SGDLS and CDR2 is YYNGEE. CDR3 sequence: CASSVGEGLSIQYF. CDR3 in DNA: TGTGCCAGCAGCGTAGGTGAGGGTTTAAGCATTCAGTACTTC.

On this clone: Mismatch with germline at one junction end may stem from a read error. The chain employs TRBV7-9 and TRBJ2-5; no firm D call. Germline CDR1 and CDR2: SEHNR and FQNEAQ (reference sequence). The CDR3 spans 12 residues. DNA of the CDR3: TGTGCCAGCAGCTTGCCTCAAGCGACCCAGTACTTC. As protein: CASSLPQATQYF.

This clone has just a few counts. The rearrangement uses TRBV19 and TRBJ1-2; TRBD1 matches at 10 bases. The J segment lost 8 bases and the V segment lost 8 bases, leaving 11 bases of the junction unmatched. CDR1 is LNHDA and CDR2 is SQIVND in the germline V gene (reference sequence). The CDR3 loop spans 14 amino acids. This CDR3 reads CASSGTGDRRGYTF. The CDR3 coding sequence is TGTGCCAGTTCCGGGACAGGGGATCGACGGGGCTACACCTTC.

V usage is TRBV6-5 and J usage is TRBJ1-4; D unresolved. CDR1 MNHEY and CDR2 SVGAGI come from the germline V gene. Trimming stripped 6 bases from V and 0 bases from J, with 11 bases between. The CDR3 has 15 residues. CDR3 coding DNA: TGTGCCAGCAGCAAAGAGCCGTCAACTAATGAAAAACTGTTTTTT. It is translated as CASSKEPSTNEKLFF.

The chain has TRBV7-2 and TRBJ2-4; D is uncertain. V gave up 4 bases and J gave up 8 bases, with 12 bases separating them. The CDR3 runs to 13 residues. The germline CDR1 and CDR2 sequences are SGHTA and FQGNSA. In nucleotides, the CDR3 is TGTGCCAGCAGCTCCCAGCACGGAGACATTCAGTACTTC. This codes for CASSSQHGDIQYF.

This chain connects TRBV6-5 to TRBJ1-5; D gene ambiguous. V shed 4 bases and J shed 1 base, with 11 bases lying between them. Germline values: CDR1 MNHEY, CDR2 SVGAGI. This CDR3 spans 15 amino acids. CDR3 bases: TGTGCCAGCAGTTTAGCCAGAGGAAGCAATCAGCCCCAGCATTTT. Translating gives CASSLARGSNQPQHF.

This clone appeared once. J is TRBJ1-1 and V is TRBV10-2, with 7 bases lining up with TRBD1. The CDR3 runs 14 residues. With 4 bases clipped from V and 0 bases from J, the junction kept 2 bases outside the gene matches. Germline V gene sequence: CDR1 WSHSY, CDR2 SAAADI. The CDR3 nucleotides read TGCGCCAGCAGTGGGACAGGATTGAACACTGAAGCTTTCTTT. Amino acids: CASSGTGLNTEAFF.

This clone was picked up a small number of times. The chain employs TRBV19 and TRBJ2-7, with TRBD1 matching over 7 bases. Germline V gene sequence: CDR1 LNHDA, CDR2 SQIVND (reference sequence). Losses at the gene ends were 5 bases for V and 0 bases for J; bases not matched to a gene: 7. This CDR3 spans 15 amino acids. The CDR3 here is CASSRQGEASYEQYF. CDR3 DNA: TGTGCCAGTAGTCGACAGGGCGAAGCCTCCTACGAGCAGTACTTC.

This chain joins TRBV6-5 and TRBJ2-7; tentatively, D is TRBD1 (5 bases). CDR1 is MNHEY and CDR2 is SVGAGI in the germline V gene. This CDR3 has 13 residues. Trimming pared 6 bases from V and 3 bases from J, leaving 12 bases between. CDR3 DNA: TGTGCCAGCAGAGAGACAGTCTTCTACGAGCAGTACTTC. Residues: CASRETVFYEQYF.

The CDR3 coding sequence is TGTGCCAGCAGTTACTCCTTCAGCGGCACCAACTATGGCTACACCTTC. Encoded protein: CASSYSFSGTNYGYTF. The chain recombines TRBV6-6 with TRBJ1-2; D call uncertain. This CDR3 contains 16 residues. In germline, CDR1 is MNHNY, CDR2 SVGAGI (reference sequence). The V and J ends lost 0 bases and 2 bases respectively, with 13 bases between them.

The V and J genes are TRBV11-1 and TRBJ2-2; 8 bases align to TRBD1. The CDR3 extends over 16 amino acids. Per the germline V gene, CDR1 is SGHAT and CDR2 is FQDESV (reference sequence). The ends lost 5 bases at V and 1 base at J; junction bases unmatched: 6. The DNA of the CDR3 is TGTGCCAGCAGCCCTACTGGGACAGGGAACACCGGGGAGCTGTTTTTT. This codes for CASSPTGTGNTGELFF. Combining the CDR3 with reference TRBV11-1 and TRBJ2-2 gives the whole variable domain EAEVAQSPRYKITEKSQAVAFWCDPISGHATLYWYRQILGQGPELLVQFQDESVVDDSQLPKDRFSAERLKGVDSTLKIQPAELGDSAMYLCASSPTGTGNTGELFFGEGSRLTVL.

This clone was found a few times. The V call is TRBV23-1, the J call TRBJ2-7; D unresolved. TRBV23-1 is sorted into the ORF group, with uncertain function. This CDR3 is 14 amino acids long. The V and J ends lost 0 bases and 7 bases respectively, with 13 bases between them. Written as DNA, the CDR3 is TGCGCCAGCAGTCAATCCCCCCCCCACCGGGAGCAGTACTTC. Translation gives CASSQSPPHREQYF.

J is TRBJ2-7 and V is TRBV20-1, with a possible D match to TRBD2 (7 bases). In germline, CDR1 is DFQATT, CDR2 SNEGSKA (reference sequence). The CDR3 totals 14 residues. Between the trimmed V and J ends, which lost 3 bases and 4 bases, there was a span of 16 bases. The CDR3 DNA sequence: TGCAGTGCTAGTCAGGCAGGGGAGGGGTACGAGCAGTACTTC. Its translation is CSASQAGEGYEQYF.

This chain links TRBV5-5 with TRBJ2-2, with D possibly being TRBD2 (6 bases). The V gene lost 10 bases and the J gene lost 1 base, with 11 bases spanning the gap. CDR1 and CDR2 from the germline V gene are SGHKS and YYEKEE (reference sequence). The length of the CDR3 is 13 residues. The CDR3: CASGGKNTGELFF. In DNA form, the CDR3 reads TGTGCCTCCGGGGGTAAGAACACCGGGGAGCTGTTTTTT. Based on the CDR3 plus reference TRBV5-5 and TRBJ2-2, the full variable domain is DAGVTQSPTHLIKTRGQQVTLRCSPISGHKSVSWYQQVLGQGPQFIFQYYEKEERGRGNFPDRFSARQFPNYSSELNVNALLLGDSALYLCASGGKNTGELFFGEGSRLTVL.

The chain uses TRBV10-2 and TRBJ1-1; 9 nucleotides align to TRBD1. From germline, CDR1 is WSHSY and CDR2 SAAADI. The trim removed 4 bases at V and 1 base at J, leaving 4 bases unmatched. CDR3 length equals 15 residues. In DNA, the CDR3 is TGCGCCAGCAGTGGGTGGGACAGGGCGAACACTGAAGCTTTCTTT. Translating it yields CASSGWDRANTEAFF.

This clone was observed once. The chain recombines TRBV6-5 with TRBJ1-1, with 9 bases matching TRBD1. The V gene's germline CDR1 is MNHEY and CDR2 SVGAGI. V lost 8 bases and J lost 10; bases outside the gene matches: 5. The CDR3 sequence is 11 residues long. CDR3: CASQGQGAAFF. Here the CDR3 DNA reads TGTGCCAGCCAGGGACAGGGAGCAGCTTTCTTT.

In this sample, this clone turned up once. The chain has TRBV25-1 and TRBJ1-2; 9 bases fit TRBD1. This CDR3 contains 15 residues. Looked up from germline, CDR1 is MGHDK and CDR2 is SYGVNS. Trimming removed 3 bases from V and 6 bases from J; junction bases left unmatched: 8. CDR3 nucleotide sequence: TGTGCCAGCAGTGACCCCCTGGGACAGGGTCATGGCTACACCTTC. This encodes CASSDPLGQGHGYTF.

The chain joins TRBV11-1 to TRBJ2-3, with TRBD2 identical over 13 bases. Germline V gives CDR1 SGHAT, CDR2 FQDESV (reference sequence). V was pared by 4 bases and J by 3 bases, with 4 bases of the junction left unmatched. The CDR3 consists of 16 residues. The CDR3 DNA follows: TGTGCCAGCAGCTCCGGACTAGCGGGGGCAACAGATACGCAGTATTTT. This translates into CASSSGLAGATDTQYF. The variable domain in full, completed from reference TRBV11-1 and TRBJ2-3, reads EAEVAQSPRYKITEKSQAVAFWCDPISGHATLYWYRQILGQGPELLVQFQDESVVDDSQLPKDRFSAERLKGVDSTLKIQPAELGDSAMYLCASSSGLAGATDTQYFGPGTRLTVL.

J is TRBJ2-6 and V is TRBV7-6, with D unclear. Trimming shortened V by 1 base and J by 2 bases, and 9 bases separated the two germline ends. Germline V gene lookup returns CDR1 SGHVS and CDR2 FNYEAQ. The CDR3 loop spans 16 amino acids. For the CDR3, the DNA is TGTGCCAGCAGCTTAGACCCTATGGCTGGGGCCAACGTCCTGACTTTC. This translates into CASSLDPMAGANVLTF.

The chain couples TRBV3-1 (or the pseudogene TRBV3-2) to TRBJ1-6, with TRBD1 identical over 9 bases. Germline loops: CDR1 LGHDT, CDR2 YNNKEL (reference sequence). V shed 1 base, J shed 0 bases, and the junction held 4 bases outside the gene matches. This CDR3 has 18 amino acids. The CDR3 nucleotides read TGTGCCAGCAGCCAAGGGGGACAGGGAGGCTCCTATAATTCACCCCTCCACTTT. Its translation is CASSQGGQGGSYNSPLHF.

This clone turned up a few times. J is TRBJ1-3 and V is TRBV5-4, with 7 bases matching TRBD1. CDR1 and CDR2 (germline): SGHNT, YYREEE (reference sequence). V shed 1 base, J shed 8 bases, and the junction held 3 bases outside the gene matches. This CDR3 spans 13 amino acids. The CDR3 DNA follows: TGTGCCAGCAGCTTGCAGGGGGTAGACACCATATATTTT. Residues: CASSLQGVDTIYF.

The rearrangement joins TRBV2 to TRBJ1-4, with TRBD1 as a possible D gene (6 bases). The germline V and J ends were trimmed by 3 bases and 8 bases, with 13 bases remaining between them. Per germline, CDR1 SNHLY and CDR2 FYNNEI. The CDR3 extends over 14 amino acids. CDR3 nucleotide sequence: TGTGCCAGCAGTGAGTACAGGGCCCGGGAAAAACTGTTTTTT. Its protein is CASSEYRAREKLFF.

The genes are TRBV7-8 and TRBJ1-1; TRBD1 is a possible D gene (5 bases). The germline CDR1 and CDR2 sequences are SGHVS and FQNEAQ. CDR3 length equals 16 residues. Trimming took off 5 bases at V and 5 bases at J, with 21 bases between the two ends. CDR3 in amino acids: CASSPRGGRFGTEAFF. The CDR3 region has the DNA TGTGCCAGCAGCCCGCGGGGGGGTAGGTTCGGGACTGAAGCTTTCTTT. Full variable domain (outside the CDR3, taken from reference TRBV7-8 and TRBJ1-1): GAGVSQSPRYKVAKRGQDVALRCDPISGHVSLFWYQQALGQGPEFLTYFQNEAQLDKSGLPSDRFFAERPEGSVSTLKIQRTQQEDSAVYLCASSPRGGRFGTEAFFGQGTRLTVV.